This entry describes one T cell receptor beta chain. These data originate in a study of technical replicates of blood from a few donors. CDR1 and CDR2 from the germline V gene are GTSNPN and SVGIG (reference sequence). The CDR3 has 14 residues. The J segment lost 5 bases and the V segment lost 5 bases, leaving 11 bases of the junction unmatched. Profiling relied on immunoSEQ multiplex PCR, and the TCRdb table lists in-frame clones only, not all of them. The sample consists of around 60,000 clones, around 93% of them appearing once. V is TRBV30 and J is TRBJ1-2; 7 bases align to TRBD1. This receptor was obtained from a human donor in good health. Some clones in this sample may be carry-over from other donors' samples. Input material: PBMCs. The CDR3 nucleotides read TGTGCCTGGGAGCTTGGGAAACAGGGGTATGGCTACACCTTC. Its protein is CAWELGKQGYGYTF. Drawing the rest from reference TRBV30 and TRBJ1-2, the complete variable domain is SQTIHQWPATLVQPVGSPLSLECTVEGTSNPNLYWYRQAAGRGLQLLFYSVGIGQISSEVPQNLSASRPQDRQFILSSKKLLLSDSGFYLCAWELGKQGYGYTFGSGTRLTVV.